The clone carrying this T cell receptor beta chain was recorded a few times. This sample is drawn from a study of blood T cell repertoires in COVID-19. Germline assignment: CDR1 SGHNT and CDR2 YYREEE (reference sequence). Between the trimmed V and J ends, which lost 4 bases and 2 bases, there was a span of 13 bases. The CDR3 extends over 15 amino acids. Clones were read by immunoSEQ multiplex PCR, and TCRdb kept only the in-frame ones, dropping some. The sample holds some 200,000 clones, about 83% seen once. The genes are TRBV5-4 and TRBJ2-1; D not certain. The TCR originated in a woman aged 45-65 years with active or convalescent COVID-19. Sequencing input: peripheral blood. CDR3 amino acids: CASSDGLSPYNEQFF. The CDR3 DNA reads TGTGCCAGCAGCGATGGTCTGAGCCCCTACAATGAGCAGTTCTTC. The whole variable domain, remainder taken from reference TRBV5-4 and TRBJ2-1, is ETGVTQSPTHLIKTRGQQVTLRCSSQSGHNTVSWYQQALGQGPQFIFQYYREEENGRGNFPPRFSGLQFPNYSSELNVNALELDDSALYLCASSDGLSPYNEQFFGPGTRLTVL.